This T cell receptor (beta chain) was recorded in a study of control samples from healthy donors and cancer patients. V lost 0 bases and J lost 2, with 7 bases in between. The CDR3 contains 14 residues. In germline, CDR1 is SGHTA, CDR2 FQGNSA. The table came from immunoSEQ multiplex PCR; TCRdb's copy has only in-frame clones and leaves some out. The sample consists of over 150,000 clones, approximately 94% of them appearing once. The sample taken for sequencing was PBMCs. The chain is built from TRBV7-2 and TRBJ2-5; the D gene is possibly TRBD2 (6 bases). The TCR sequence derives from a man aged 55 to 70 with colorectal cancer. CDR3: CASSLAAGQETQYF. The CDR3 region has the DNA TGTGCCAGCAGCTTAGCGGCGGGGCAAGAGACCCAGTACTTC.